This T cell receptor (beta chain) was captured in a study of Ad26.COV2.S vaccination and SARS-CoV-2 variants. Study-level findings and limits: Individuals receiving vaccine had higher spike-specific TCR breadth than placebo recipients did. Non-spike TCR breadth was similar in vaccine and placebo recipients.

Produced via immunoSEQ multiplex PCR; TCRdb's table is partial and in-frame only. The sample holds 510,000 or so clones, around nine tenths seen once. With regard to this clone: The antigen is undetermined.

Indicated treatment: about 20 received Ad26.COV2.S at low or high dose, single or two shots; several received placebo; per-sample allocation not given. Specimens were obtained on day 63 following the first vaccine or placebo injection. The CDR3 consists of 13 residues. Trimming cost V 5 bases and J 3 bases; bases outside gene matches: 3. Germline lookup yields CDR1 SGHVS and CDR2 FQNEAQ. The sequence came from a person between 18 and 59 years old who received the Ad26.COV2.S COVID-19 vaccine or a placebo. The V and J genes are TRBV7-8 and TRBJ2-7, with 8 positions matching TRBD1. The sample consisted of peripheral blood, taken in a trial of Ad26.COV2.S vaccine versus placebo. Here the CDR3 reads CASSRGQGYEQYF. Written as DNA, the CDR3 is TGTGCCAGCAGCCGTGGACAGGGCTACGAGCAGTACTTC.